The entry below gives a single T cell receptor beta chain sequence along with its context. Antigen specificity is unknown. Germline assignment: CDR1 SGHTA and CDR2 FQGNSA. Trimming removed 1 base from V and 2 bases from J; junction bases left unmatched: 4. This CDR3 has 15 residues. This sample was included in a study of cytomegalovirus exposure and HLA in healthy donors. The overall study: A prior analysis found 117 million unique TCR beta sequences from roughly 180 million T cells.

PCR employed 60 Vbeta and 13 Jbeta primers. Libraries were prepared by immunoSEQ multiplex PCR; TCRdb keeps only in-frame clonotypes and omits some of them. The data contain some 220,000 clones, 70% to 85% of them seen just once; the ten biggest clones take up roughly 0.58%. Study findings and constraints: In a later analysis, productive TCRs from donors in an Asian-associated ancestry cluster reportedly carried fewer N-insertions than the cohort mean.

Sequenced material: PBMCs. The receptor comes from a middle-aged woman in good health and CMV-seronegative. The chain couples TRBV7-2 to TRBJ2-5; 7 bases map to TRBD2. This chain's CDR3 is CASSLEWGGQETQYF. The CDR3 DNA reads TGTGCCAGCAGCTTAGAGTGGGGGGGGCAAGAGACCCAGTACTTC.